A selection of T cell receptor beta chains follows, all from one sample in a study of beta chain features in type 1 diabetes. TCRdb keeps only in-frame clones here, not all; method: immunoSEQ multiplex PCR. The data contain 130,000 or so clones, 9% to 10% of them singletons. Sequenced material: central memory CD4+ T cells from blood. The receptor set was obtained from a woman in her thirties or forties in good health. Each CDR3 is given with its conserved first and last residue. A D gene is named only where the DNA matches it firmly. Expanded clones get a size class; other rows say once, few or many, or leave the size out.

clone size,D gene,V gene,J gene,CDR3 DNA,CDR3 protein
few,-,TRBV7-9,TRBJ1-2,TGTGCCAGCAGCTTATTATCCTCGGGTCATGGCTACACCTTC,CASSLLSSGHGYTF
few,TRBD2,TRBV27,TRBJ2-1,TGTGCCAGCAGCTTCCTACCTCTAAGCGGGGCAAACAATGAGCAGTTCTTC,CASSFLPLSGANNEQFF
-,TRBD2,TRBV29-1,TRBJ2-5,TGCAGCGTTCCCGAGCGGGGGGGCCTAGAGACCCAGTACTTC,CSVPERGGLETQYF
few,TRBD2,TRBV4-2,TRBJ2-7,TGTGCCAGCAGCCAAGGCCTACCGGGACTAGCGGGGGGGCAGGACTACGAGCAGTACTTC,CASSQGLPGLAGGQDYEQYF
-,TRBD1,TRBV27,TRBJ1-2,TGTGCCAGCAGTTACTCAAACCCAGGACAGGGGGTATATGGCTACACCTTC,CASSYSNPGQGVYGYTF
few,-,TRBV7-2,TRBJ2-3,TGTGCCAGCAGCTTAAGGGACTCTGATACGCAGTATTTT,CASSLRDSDTQYF
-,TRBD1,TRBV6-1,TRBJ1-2,TGTGCCAGCAACCAAGGGGGCAAAGACTATGGCTACACCTTC,CASNQGGKDYGYTF
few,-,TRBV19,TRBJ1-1,TGTGCCAGCAGACATACGAACACTGAAGCTTTCTTT,CASRHTNTEAFF
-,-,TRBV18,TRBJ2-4,TGTGCCAGCTCACCATCTGGTAGTCTGGCCAAAAACATTCAGTACTTC,CASSPSGSLAKNIQYF
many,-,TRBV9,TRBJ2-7,TGTGCCAGCAGCGCCTCAGGGTACGAGCAGTACTTC,CASSASGYEQYF
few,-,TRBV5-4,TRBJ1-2,TGTGCCAGCAGCTTGGAATCCTGGGGCGATGGCTACACCTTC,CASSLESWGDGYTF
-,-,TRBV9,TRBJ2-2,TGTGCCAGCAGCGCCACGTCCGGGACCGGGGAGCTGTTTTTT,CASSATSGTGELFF
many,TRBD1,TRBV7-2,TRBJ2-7,TGTGCCAGCGGGGGACAGGGGAGCTCCTACGAGCAGTACTTC,CASGGQGSSYEQYF
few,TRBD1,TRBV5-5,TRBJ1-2,TGTGCCAGCAGCGGCATTACAGGGGGCGGCGGGGGCTACACCTTC,CASSGITGGGGGYTF
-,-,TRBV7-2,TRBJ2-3,TGTGCCAGCCAGCTTGGGCCAGGGCTCTCAGATACGCAGTATTTT,CASQLGPGLSDTQYF
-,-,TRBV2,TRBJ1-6,TGTGCCAGCAGTGGGCAGGGAAATTCACCCCTCCACTTT,CASSGQGNSPLHF
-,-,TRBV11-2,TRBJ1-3,TGTGCCAGCAGCATGACACTTCCGAGCTCTGGAAACACCATATATTTT,CASSMTLPSSGNTIYF
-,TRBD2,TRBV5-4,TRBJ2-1,TGTGCCAGCAGCTTCCCTAGCGGGGAGGGCAATGAGCAGTTCTTC,CASSFPSGEGNEQFF
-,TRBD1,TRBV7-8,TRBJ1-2,TGTGCCAGCAGCTTAGTCCGGACAGGGGCCAACTATGGCTACACCTTC,CASSLVRTGANYGYTF
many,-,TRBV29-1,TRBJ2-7,TGCAGCGTCATACTAGGCTACGAGCAGTACTTC,CSVILGYEQYF
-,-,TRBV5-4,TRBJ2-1,TGTGCCAGCAGCCAACAGAGAGAGCAGTTCTTC,CASSQQREQFF
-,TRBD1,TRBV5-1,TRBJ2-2,TGCGCCAGCAGCGGAAGGACAGGGACGACCGGGGAGCTGTTTTTT,CASSGRTGTTGELFF
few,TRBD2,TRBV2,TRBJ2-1,TGTGCCAGCAGGGACCTAGCGGGCCTGGTCGGTAATGAGCAGTTCTTC,CASRDLAGLVGNEQFF
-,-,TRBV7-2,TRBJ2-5,TGTGCCAGCAGCGCGTCTAGGGGGACCCAGTACTTC,CASSASRGTQYF
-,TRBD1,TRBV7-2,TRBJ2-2,TGTGCCAGCAGCATCTCCGGGACAGCGTTAGTCACCGGGGAGCTGTTTTTT,CASSISGTALVTGELFF
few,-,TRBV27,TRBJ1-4,TGTGCCAGCAGCGTTCGGGAAGGAGAAAAACTGTTTTTT,CASSVREGEKLFF
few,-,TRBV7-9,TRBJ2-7,TGTGCCAGCAGCCCCGGAGGGTCGGGGGAGCAGTACTTC,CASSPGGSGEQYF
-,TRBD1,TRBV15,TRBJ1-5,TGTGCCACCAGCAGAGACTTGGACAGGTCGGGTCAGCCCCAGCATTTT,CATSRDLDRSGQPQHF
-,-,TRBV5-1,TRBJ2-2,TGCGCCAGCAGCTTATCAGCGTCCACCGGGGAGCTGTTTTTT,CASSLSASTGELFF